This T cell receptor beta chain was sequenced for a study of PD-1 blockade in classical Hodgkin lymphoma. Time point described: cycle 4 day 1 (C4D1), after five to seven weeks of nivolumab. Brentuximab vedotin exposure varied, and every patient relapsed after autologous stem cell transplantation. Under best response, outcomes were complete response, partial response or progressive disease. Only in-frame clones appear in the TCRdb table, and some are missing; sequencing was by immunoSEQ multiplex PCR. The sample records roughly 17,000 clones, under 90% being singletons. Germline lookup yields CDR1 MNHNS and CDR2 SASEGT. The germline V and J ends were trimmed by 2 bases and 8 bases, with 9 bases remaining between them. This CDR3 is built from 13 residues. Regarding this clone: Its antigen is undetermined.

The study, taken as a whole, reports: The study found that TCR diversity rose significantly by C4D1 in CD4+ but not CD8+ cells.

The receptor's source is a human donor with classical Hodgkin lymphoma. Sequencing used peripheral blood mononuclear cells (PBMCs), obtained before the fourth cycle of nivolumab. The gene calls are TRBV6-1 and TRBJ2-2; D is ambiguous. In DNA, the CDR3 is TGTGCCAGCAGTGAACTGCAGTCGGGGGAGCTGTTTTTT. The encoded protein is CASSELQSGELFF.